Following are 8 T cell receptor beta chains from one sample sequenced in a study of beta chain features in type 1 diabetes. cDNA synthesis used the whole RNA isolate, giving expressed TCRB sequences. This table comes from immunoSEQ multiplex PCR, and its TCRdb copy is limited to in-frame clones, with some not included. The table shows about 240,000 clones, with about 30% occurring only once. Material for sequencing was central memory CD4+ T cells from blood. These receptors were obtained from a man aged 25-45 years in good health.

The J gene is TRBJ2-3, the V gene TRBV5-1; D may be TRBD2 (5 bases). Trimming left V 4 bases short and J 6 bases short, with 15 bases between. CDR1 and CDR2 (germline): SGHRS, YFSETQ. The CDR3 sequence is 14 residues long. The CDR3 region is CASSGGQPPDTQYF. CDR3 in DNA: TGCGCCAGCAGCGGCGGGCAGCCCCCCGATACGCAGTATTTT. The complete variable domain, with remaining parts taken from reference TRBV5-1 and TRBJ2-3, reads KAGVTQTPRYLIKTRGQQVTLSCSPISGHRSVSWYQQTPGQGLQFLFEYFSETQRNKGNFPGRFSGRQFSNSRSEMNVSTLELGDSALYLCASSGGQPPDTQYFGPGTRLTVL.

This clone was detected only a few times. J is TRBJ2-5 and V is TRBV5-1; no clear D gene. Trimming stripped 4 bases from V and 4 bases from J, with 11 bases between. The germline CDR1 and CDR2 sequences are SGHRS and YFSETQ. The CDR3 sequence is 13 residues long. CDR3 amino acids: CASSAAARETQYF. The CDR3 DNA is TGCGCCAGCAGCGCGGCTGCACGAGAGACCCAGTACTTC.

This clone was observed at least ten times. V usage is TRBV28 and J usage is TRBJ1-1, with D unresolved. Trimming took off 6 bases at V and 8 bases at J, with 10 bases between the two ends. CDR1 MDHEN and CDR2 SYDVKM come from the germline V gene. CDR3 length: 11 residues. The CDR3 nucleotides read TGTGCCAGCAGATCGACCGCCGAAGCTTTCTTT. Amino acids: CASRSTAEAFF.

The rearrangement joins TRBV5-6 to TRBJ2-1; TRBD2 matches at 11 bases. Germline V lookup: CDR1 SGHDT, CDR2 YYEEEE. V lost 2 bases, J lost 7 bases, and 5 bases stayed unmatched. This CDR3 spans 15 amino acids. The CDR3 loop is CASSFFRTSGNEQFF. In DNA, the CDR3 is TGTGCCAGCAGCTTCTTTCGGACTAGCGGGAATGAGCAGTTCTTC.

This clone was observed a handful of times. The gene calls are TRBV7-9 and TRBJ2-3; TRBD2 is a possible D gene (5 bases). CDR3 length: 12 amino acids. The germline CDR1 and CDR2 sequences are SEHNR and FQNEAQ (reference sequence). Between the trimmed V and J ends, which lost 7 bases and 4 bases, there was a span of 9 bases. In DNA, the CDR3 is TGTGCCAGCAAAGGGAGCTCAGATACGCAGTATTTT. Amino acids: CASKGSSDTQYF. The complete variable domain, with remaining parts taken from reference TRBV7-9 and TRBJ2-3, reads DTGVSQNPRHKITKRGQNVTFRCDPISEHNRLYWYRQTLGQGPEFLTYFQNEAQLEKSRLLSDRFSAERPKGSFSTLEIQRTEQGDSAMYLCASKGSSDTQYFGPGTRLTVL.

In this sample, this clone turned up a few times. The rearrangement joins TRBV6-5 to TRBJ2-7, with TRBD2 matching 7 bases. The CDR3 spans 15 residues. The germline CDR1 and CDR2 sequences are MNHEY and SVGAGI. Trimming cost V 6 bases and J 0 bases; bases outside gene matches: 8. Here the CDR3 DNA reads TGTGCCAGCAGCGCCCAGCGGGGCAGCTCCTACGAGCAGTACTTC. It codes for CASSAQRGSSYEQYF.

The rearrangement uses TRBV21-1 and TRBJ2-3; whether TRBD2, the table's D call, matches the DNA was not checked. TRBV21-1 is described as a pseudogene. The CDR3 has 15 residues. The CDR3 spells CAKAPSGKGADTQYF. The CDR3 nucleotides read TGTGCCAAGGCGCCTAGCGGGAAAGGGGCGGATACGCAGTATTTT.

This chain links TRBV18 with TRBJ1-4; 7 bases fit TRBD1. The ends lost 3 bases at V and 8 bases at J; junction bases unmatched: 9. The CDR3 spans 15 residues. CDR1 KGHSH and CDR2 LQKENI come from the germline V gene. The CDR3 nucleotides read TGTGCCAGCTCACCGCCTCGCCAGGGGGACGAAAAACTGTTTTTT. This encodes CASSPPRQGDEKLFF.